These 17 T cell receptor beta chains came from one sample sequenced in a study of Ad26.COV2.S vaccination and SARS-CoV-2 variants. Here immunoSEQ multiplex PCR was the method, and the copy in TCRdb shows in-frame clones only, minus some. Here the sample spans over 400,000 clones, over 80% being singletons. Indicated treatment: around 19 received Ad26.COV2.S at low or high dose, single or two shots; roughly 5 received placebo; per-sample allocation not given. The study sampled participants on day 63 after the first vaccine or placebo injection. Sequencing used peripheral blood, obtained in a trial of Ad26.COV2.S vaccine versus placebo. All receptors derive from a person between 18 and 59 years old who received the Ad26.COV2.S COVID-19 vaccine or a placebo.

This chain connects TRBV6-5 to TRBJ2-7; 11 nucleotides agree with TRBD2. CDR3 length: 14 amino acids. The germline V gene has CDR1 MNHEY and CDR2 SVGAGI. Trimming removed 7 bases from V and 4 bases from J; junction bases left unmatched: 6. CDR3 loop: CASTSTSGVYEQYF. The CDR3 DNA reads TGTGCCAGCACCTCGACTAGCGGGGTGTACGAGCAGTACTTC.

The chain combines TRBV5-1 with TRBJ1-2, with 8 bases aligning to TRBD1. In germline, CDR1 is SGHRS, CDR2 YFSETQ. J gave up 7 bases and V 0 bases, and 5 bases lay outside the gene matches. This CDR3 is built from 14 residues. The CDR3 spells CASSLAYRGAGYTF. The DNA for the CDR3 is TGCGCCAGCAGCTTGGCCTACAGGGGGGCTGGCTACACCTTC.

V usage is TRBV15 and J usage is TRBJ2-7; TRBD1 matches at 9 bases. Germline V lookup: CDR1 LNHNV, CDR2 YYDKDF (reference sequence). V was clipped by 4 bases and J by 7 bases; unmatched bases: 17. This CDR3 has 17 residues. DNA of the CDR3: TGTGCCACCAGCAACCGGGACAGGGAACCACTTACAGGGGAGCAGTACTTC. This gives the protein CATSNRDREPLTGEQYF.

The V and J genes are TRBV12-3 or TRBV12-4 and TRBJ2-5; no firm D call. V was pared by 6 bases and J by 5 bases, with 10 bases between. The CDR3 totals 12 residues. DNA for the CDR3: TGTGCCAGCAGCCCCCGGTGGGAGACCCAGTACTTC. Protein: CASSPRWETQYF.

The V and J genes are TRBV3-1 (or the pseudogene TRBV3-2) and TRBJ2-7, with D possibly being TRBD2 (5 bases). Germline CDR1 is LGHDT and CDR2 is YNNKEL (reference sequence). Trimming removed 0 bases from V and 0 bases from J, with 12 bases in between. The CDR3 is 16 amino acids. Here the CDR3 reads CASSQEGSRRSYEQYF. Written as DNA, the CDR3 is TGTGCCAGCAGCCAAGAGGGGAGCCGACGCTCCTACGAGCAGTACTTC.

This clone was seen only once. CDR3 amino acids: CASSFQYMNTEAFF. In DNA, the CDR3 is TGTGCCAGCAGTTTCCAATACATGAACACTGAAGCTTTCTTT. The chain carries TRBV27 and TRBJ1-1; no clear D. This CDR3 comprises 14 residues. The V end was cut by 3 bases, the J end by 0 bases, with 8 bases between. Germline CDR1 is MNHEY and CDR2 is SMNVEV (reference sequence).

This clone was recorded once. The rearrangement joins TRBV19 to TRBJ1-1, with D possibly TRBD1 on 6 matching bases. The V end lost 2 bases, the J end lost 3 bases, and 10 bases lay between the germline ends. The CDR3 consists of 14 residues. The germline CDR1 and CDR2 sequences are LNHDA and SQIVND (reference sequence). The CDR3 nucleotides are TGTGCCAGTAGTATAATACAGGGCTACACTGAAGCTTTCTTT. It translates to CASSIIQGYTEAFF.

V usage is TRBV30 and J usage is TRBJ2-3, with 7 bases matching TRBD2. Germline CDR1 GTSNPN, CDR2 SVGIG (reference sequence). This CDR3 contains 14 residues. V lost 1 base to trimming and J lost 8 bases; unmatched junction nucleotides: 9. The DNA for the CDR3 is TGTGCCTGGAGTGCGCCGAGCGGGGTTGGTACGCAGTATTTT. This sequence encodes CAWSAPSGVGTQYF.

The chain has TRBV19 and TRBJ2-7; either TRBD1 or TRBD2 may fit D (5 bases each). The germline CDR1 and CDR2 sequences are LNHDA and SQIVND (reference sequence). Trimming took off 10 bases at V and 3 bases at J, with 13 bases between the two ends. This CDR3 is built from 12 residues. Here the CDR3 DNA reads TGTGCCACCGGGCCAGGGAGCTACGAGCAGTACTTC. Its protein is CATGPGSYEQYF.

For this clone: At one boundary the junction diverges from the germline segment, which might be a read error. The chain has TRBV2 and TRBJ2-7; D gene ambiguous. This CDR3 is 12 amino acids long. Germline CDR1 reads SNHLY; CDR2 reads FYNNEI. The CDR3 protein is CASNEFSYEQYF. The CDR3, as DNA: TGTGCCAGCAATGAATTCTCCTACGAGCAGTACTTC.

This chain links TRBV30 with TRBJ1-1; D not resolved. Trimming took off 0 bases at V and 3 bases at J, with 8 bases between the two ends. This CDR3 has 13 residues. CDR1 and CDR2 from the germline V gene are GTSNPN and SVGIG (reference sequence). CDR3 nucleotide sequence: TGTGCCTGGAGTGTGGTAGGGTACACTGAAGCTTTCTTT. This translates into CAWSVVGYTEAFF.

The chain uses TRBV14 and TRBJ1-2; 10 positions match TRBD1. The CDR3 consists of 15 residues. Germline V gene sequence: CDR1 SGHDN, CDR2 FVKESK. V shed 1 base, J shed 7 bases, and the junction held 6 bases outside the gene matches. CDR3 protein: CASSQARWTGGGYTF. The CDR3 DNA follows: TGTGCCAGCAGCCAAGCTCGTTGGACAGGGGGTGGCTACACCTTC. Full variable domain (remainder filled in from reference TRBV14 and TRBJ1-2): EAGVTQFPSHSVIEKGQTVTLRCDPISGHDNLYWYRRVMGKEIKFLLHFVKESKQDESGMPNNRFLAERTGGTYSTLKVQPAELEDSGVYFCASSQARWTGGGYTFGSGTRLTVV.

The CDR3 loop reads CASSQGGSSPLHF. The CDR3 nucleotides read TGCGCCAGCAGCCAAGGGGGTAGTTCACCCCTCCACTTT. This chain links TRBV4-3 with TRBJ1-6; no clear D gene. Trimming took 1 base from V and 9 from J, leaving 7 bases between them. The CDR3 contains 13 residues. Germline CDR1 reads LGHNA; CDR2 reads YSLEER.

This chain uses TRBV2 with TRBJ2-3; D uncertain. V lost 11 bases, J lost 2 bases, and 20 bases lay in between. From germline, CDR1 is SNHLY and CDR2 FYNNEI. CDR3 length: 15 amino acids. This chain's CDR3 is CAGRTWAVNTDTQYF. The CDR3, as DNA: TGTGCCGGACGAACCTGGGCGGTCAACACAGATACGCAGTATTTT.

This clone showed up just once. The V call is TRBV7-9, the J call TRBJ2-5, with D perhaps TRBD2 (5 bases). The CDR3 covers 15 residues. The V gene lost 2 bases and the J gene lost 5 bases, with 15 bases spanning the gap. Germline values: CDR1 SEHNR, CDR2 FQNEAQ (reference sequence). In nucleotides, the CDR3 is TGTGCCAGCAGCTTAACAGAGAGTTCGGGGGAGACCCAGTACTTC. This translates into CASSLTESSGETQYF.

This rearrangement joins TRBV19 to TRBJ1-5, with TRBD1 matching 10 bases. The CDR3 is made up of 16 amino acids. Germline V gene data show CDR1 as LNHDA and CDR2 as SQIVND (reference sequence). Germline trimming cut 7 bases from V and 1 base from J; bases unmatched to any gene: 7. The CDR3 region is CASTMTGGLSNQPQHF. CDR3 DNA sequence: TGTGCCAGTACAATGACAGGGGGCTTAAGCAATCAGCCCCAGCATTTT.

In DNA form, the CDR3 reads TGTGCCAGCAGCTTCCACGGGACACCTAATGAAAAACTGTTTTTT. It encodes CASSFHGTPNEKLFF. The chain employs TRBV7-9 and TRBJ1-4, with a weak D call TRBD1 (6 bases). With 3 bases removed from V and 3 bases from J, the gap between germline ends came to 11 bases. This CDR3 has 15 residues. CDR1 and CDR2 from the germline V gene are SEHNR and FQNEAQ (reference sequence). Full variable domain (missing parts from reference TRBV7-9 and TRBJ1-4): DTGVSQNPRHKITKRGQNVTFRCDPISEHNRLYWYRQTLGQGPEFLTYFQNEAQLEKSRLLSDRFSAERPKGSFSTLEIQRTEQGDSAMYLCASSFHGTPNEKLFFGSGTQLSVL.